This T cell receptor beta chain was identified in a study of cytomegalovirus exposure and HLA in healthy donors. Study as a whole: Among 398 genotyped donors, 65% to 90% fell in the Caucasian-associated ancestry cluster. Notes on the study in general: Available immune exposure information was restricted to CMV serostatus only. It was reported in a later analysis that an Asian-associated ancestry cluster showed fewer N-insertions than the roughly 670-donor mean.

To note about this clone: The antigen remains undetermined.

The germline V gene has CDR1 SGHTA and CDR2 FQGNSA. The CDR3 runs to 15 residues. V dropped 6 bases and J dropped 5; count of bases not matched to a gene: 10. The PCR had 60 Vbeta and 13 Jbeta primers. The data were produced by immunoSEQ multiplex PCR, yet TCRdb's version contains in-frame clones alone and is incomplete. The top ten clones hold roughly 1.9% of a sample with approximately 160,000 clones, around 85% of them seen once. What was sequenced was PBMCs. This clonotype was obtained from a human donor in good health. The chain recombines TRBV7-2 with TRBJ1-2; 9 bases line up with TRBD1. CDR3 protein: CASSRQGDSWYGYTF. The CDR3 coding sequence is TGTGCCAGCAGTAGACAGGGGGATAGTTGGTATGGCTACACCTTC.